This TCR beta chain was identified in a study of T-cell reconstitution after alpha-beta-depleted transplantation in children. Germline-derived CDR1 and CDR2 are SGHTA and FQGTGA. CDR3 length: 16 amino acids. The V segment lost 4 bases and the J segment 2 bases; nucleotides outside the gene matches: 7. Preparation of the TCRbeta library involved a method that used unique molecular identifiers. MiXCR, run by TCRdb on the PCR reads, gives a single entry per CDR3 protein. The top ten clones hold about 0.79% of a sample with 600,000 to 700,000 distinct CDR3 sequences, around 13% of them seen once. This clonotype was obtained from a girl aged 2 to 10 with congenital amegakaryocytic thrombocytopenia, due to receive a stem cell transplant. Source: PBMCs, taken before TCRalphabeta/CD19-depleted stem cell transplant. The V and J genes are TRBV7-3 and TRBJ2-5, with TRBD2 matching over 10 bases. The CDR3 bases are TGTGCCAGCAGCTCCCGGACTAGCGGAGAACAAGAGACCCAGTACTTC. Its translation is CASSSRTSGEQETQYF.